This T cell receptor (beta chain) originates from a study of cytomegalovirus exposure and HLA in healthy donors. Overall study context: HLA-typed donors were the source of 90 million or so unique TCRs, which an early data release held.

Primers for the PCR totalled 60 Vbeta and 13 Jbeta. TCRdb's table, derived via immunoSEQ multiplex PCR, lists solely in-frame clones and lacks some. The sample comprises approximately 69,000 clones, roughly four fifths of which are singletons, and approximately 22% rests with the top ten. In the case of this clone: Its antigen is currently unknown.

The study, taken as a whole, reports: Cytomegalovirus association was assigned to approximately 160 TCR beta chains.

The receptor was isolated from a woman younger than 45 in good health and CMV-seropositive. Sequencing input: PBMCs.

The CDR3 sequence is CASSEPGQSNTEAFF. CDR3 nucleotide sequence: TGTGCCAGCAGCGAACCGGGACAGTCTAACACTGAAGCTTTCTTT. This rearrangement joins TRBV7-8 to TRBJ1-1; 7 positions agree with TRBD1. The V gene end was trimmed by 5 bases and the J gene end by 2 bases; junction bases not matched to a gene: 8. CDR1 is SGHVS and CDR2 is FQNEAQ in the germline V gene. The CDR3 runs 15 residues.